The 11 T cell receptor beta chains reported below all come from one sample, sequenced in a study of T cells in Graves' hyperthyroidism and ophthalmopathy (dated by TCRdb to the late 2010s). The receptor library was made with multiplex PCR. The sample was run on an Illumina HiSeq 2000. The TCR beta CDR3 regions were amplified from the RNA transcripts. For the first round of RT-PCR on the TCR CDR3, the HTBI primer set was used together with the Qiagen OneStep RT-PCR kit. Starting from the raw public reads, TCRdb applied fastp trimming at Q25, assembled clones with MiXCR and retained in-frame beta chains. Under each unique CDR3 protein, matching rows form one entry showing the most common genes and DNA. The sample contains about 640,000 distinct CDR3 sequences, less than 25% of them found a single time. The biggest ten clones account for around a third of the sample. Sequencing was carried out using blood. These TCRs come from a man in his thirties or forties with Graves' ophthalmopathy.

This clonotype is a singleton in its sample. This chain links TRBV27 with TRBJ2-3; 10 bases map to TRBD2. V was clipped by 3 bases and J by 4 bases; unmatched bases: 7. CDR1 is MNHEY, CDR2 SMNVEV, per germline (reference sequence). The CDR3 has 16 residues. Written as DNA, the CDR3 is TGTGCCAGCAGTTTGAGAGCGGGAGGGCCGGCAGATACGCAGTATTTT. Translation gives CASSLRAGGPADTQYF.

The chain employs TRBV29-1 and TRBJ2-3; 7 bases align to TRBD1. The CDR3 has 15 amino acids. CDR1 SQVTM and CDR2 ANQGSEA come from the germline V gene. The trim removed 3 bases at V and 1 base at J, leaving 7 bases unmatched. CDR3 amino acids: CSVDEGGQGTDTQYF. CDR3 in DNA: TGCAGCGTTGACGAAGGGGGCCAAGGCACAGATACGCAGTATTTT.

This clonotype was seen only a few times. The chain carries TRBV29-1 and TRBJ1-1; D gene uncertain. Germline lookup yields CDR1 SQVTM and CDR2 ANQGSEA. The CDR3 is 11 amino acids. V gave up 6 bases and J gave up 5 bases, with 10 bases separating them. Here the CDR3 DNA reads TGCAGCGTCCAAGGACGAACTGAAGCTTTCTTT. Its translation is CSVQGRTEAFF.

This chain links TRBV4-2 with TRBJ2-5; 13 bases align to TRBD2. CDR1 is LGHNA, CDR2 YNFKEQ, per germline. With 2 bases clipped from V and 5 bases from J, the junction kept 8 bases outside the gene matches. This CDR3 region has 17 residues. The CDR3 DNA reads TGTGCCAGCAGCCAAAGTGTACTAGCGGGAGGGTCGGAGACCCAGTACTTC. As protein: CASSQSVLAGGSETQYF.

This clonotype occurred many times. This chain links TRBV27 with TRBJ2-1; 7 nucleotides match TRBD1. Germline-derived CDR1 and CDR2 are MNHEY and SMNVEV (reference sequence). V lost 6 bases to trimming and J lost 3 bases; unmatched junction nucleotides: 11. There are 16 residues in the CDR3. CDR3 sequence (DNA): TGTGCCAGCAGCCGTGGGGACAGTTTAGTCTACAATGAGCAGTTCTTC. Residues: CASSRGDSLVYNEQFF.

V is TRBV5-4 and J is TRBJ1-1; no firm D call. Looked up from germline, CDR1 is SGHNT and CDR2 is YYREEE (reference sequence). With 9 bases removed from V and 0 bases from J, the gap between germline ends came to 12 bases. CDR3 size: 13 residues. The CDR3 DNA sequence: TGTGCCACCCAACGAGACTTGAACACTGAAGCTTTCTTT. Amino acid sequence: CATQRDLNTEAFF.

J is TRBJ1-5 and V is TRBV6-6, with TRBD1 matching 7 bases. J gave up 7 bases and V 0 bases, and 6 bases lay outside the gene matches. The V gene's germline CDR1 is MNHNY and CDR2 SVGAGI (reference sequence). The CDR3 loop spans 15 amino acids. The DNA of the CDR3 is TGTGCCAGCAGTTACTCCGGGACAGACAGGCAGCCCCAGCATTTT. Its protein is CASSYSGTDRQPQHF.

This clonotype was detected only a few times. The chain recombines TRBV20-1 with TRBJ2-2, with D perhaps TRBD2 (6 bases). The CDR3 consists of 15 residues. Trimming pared 6 bases from V and 4 bases from J, leaving 18 bases between. Germline CDR1 is DFQATT and CDR2 is SNEGSKA (reference sequence). This CDR3 reads CSAPNSGSGTGELFF. The DNA for the CDR3 is TGCAGTGCACCTAATAGCGGATCTGGCACCGGGGAGCTGTTTTTT.

This clonotype came up many times. The chain couples TRBV2 to TRBJ1-4; 7 bases line up with TRBD1. Germline V gives CDR1 SNHLY, CDR2 FYNNEI. V lost 5 bases, J lost 4 bases, and 7 bases stayed unmatched. The CDR3 length is 15 residues. The CDR3 reads CASSQNRGDNEKLFF. DNA for the CDR3: TGTGCCAGCAGTCAAAACAGGGGCGATAATGAAAAACTGTTTTTT.

This chain joins TRBV7-2 and TRBJ2-3; 10 bases align to TRBD2. CDR1 is SGHTA, CDR2 FQGNSA, per germline. CDR3 length equals 16 residues. V was pared by 5 bases and J by 2 bases, with 7 bases of the junction left unmatched. The CDR3: CASSRHSGGPTDTQYF. The DNA for the CDR3 is TGTGCCAGCAGCAGGCATAGCGGGGGGCCCACAGATACGCAGTATTTT.

This clonotype was observed a few times. This chain connects TRBV11-2 to TRBJ2-3; possible D gene TRBD1, 5 bases. V lost 2 bases to trimming and J lost 2 bases, with 14 bases between them. The CDR3 length is 16 residues. In germline, CDR1 is SGHAT, CDR2 FQNNGV. The CDR3 DNA is TGTGCCAGCAGCTTATCATACGACAGAAACACAGATACGCAGTATTTT. It specifies CASSLSYDRNTDTQYF.